The TCR beta chain described here comes from a study of cytomegalovirus exposure and HLA in healthy donors. Study-level results: In vitro data verified a few CMV-associated chains as specific for CMV antigens.

Sequenced by immunoSEQ multiplex PCR; TCRdb stores in-frame clones only, minus some. The sample lists under 150,000 clones; roughly 86% were seen once. With regard to this clone: As yet, its antigen is unknown.

With 0 bases removed from V and 5 bases from J, the gap between germline ends came to 13 bases. The CDR3 is made up of 14 amino acids. From germline, CDR1 is GTSNPN and CDR2 SVGIG (reference sequence). The chain employs TRBV30 and TRBJ1-1, with D possibly TRBD1 on 6 matching bases. This receptor was identified in a man between 18 and 35 years old in good health and CMV-seropositive. Sequencing was carried out using PBMCs. The CDR3 is CAWSVTGLGTEAFF. The CDR3, as DNA: TGTGCCTGGAGTGTGACAGGACTTGGTACTGAAGCTTTCTTT.